What follows are 19 T cell receptor beta chains derived from one specimen sequenced in a study of identical twins' blood T cells. Via MiXCR, TCRdb re-called the 5' RACE reads, giving one row per CDR3 protein. The sample has fewer than 450,000 distinct CDR3 sequences, more than 25% seen once; the top ten hold about 6.1%. Sequencing was done on a sample of PBMCs. The receptor source for this set is a woman between 18 and 50 years old in good health.

The chain joins TRBV6-6 to TRBJ1-1; D remains unclear. This CDR3 comprises 15 residues. The germline V and J ends were trimmed by 4 bases and 1 base, with 13 bases remaining between them. CDR1 is MNHNY, CDR2 SVGAGI, per germline (reference sequence). The DNA for the CDR3 is TGTGCCAGCAGTTTCGGGTCAATCCAGAACACTGAAGCTTTCTTT. This gives the protein CASSFGSIQNTEAFF.

This clonotype was seen a single time. The chain combines TRBV6-5 with TRBJ1-1; D is possibly TRBD1 (5 bases). The germline gives CDR1 MNHEY, CDR2 SVGAGI. Trimming removed 6 bases at V and 2 bases at J, with 10 bases between. The CDR3 loop spans 13 amino acids. CDR3 sequence reads: CASRTVINTEAFF. For the CDR3, the DNA is TGTGCCAGCAGGACAGTAATTAACACTGAAGCTTTCTTT.

The V and J genes are TRBV10-2 and TRBJ1-5; D call uncertain. V gave up 3 bases and J gave up 5 bases, with 11 bases separating them. Germline V CDR1 and CDR2: WSHSY, SAAADI. CDR3 size: 14 residues. CDR3 nucleotide sequence: TGCGCCAGCAGTGAAGAGGGAATCGATCAGCCCCAGCATTTT. Amino acids: CASSEEGIDQPQHF.

The rearrangement uses TRBV10-3 and TRBJ2-2, with D possibly being TRBD2 (6 bases). Trimming shortened V by 10 bases and J by 2 bases, and 11 bases separated the two germline ends. CDR3 length: 13 amino acids. The germline CDR1 and CDR2 sequences are ENHRY and SYGVKD. CDR3 sequence reads: CATIGRNTGELFF. CDR3 sequence (DNA): TGTGCCACAATCGGGAGAAACACCGGGGAGCTGTTTTTT.

This clonotype has only a few counts. V gene TRBV20-1 combines with J gene TRBJ2-5, with D possibly matching TRBD2 (5 bases). CDR1 is DFQATT, CDR2 SNEGSKA, per germline (reference sequence). The CDR3 is 14 amino acids. V was trimmed by 0 bases and J by 1 base, leaving 9 bases between them. CDR3 nucleotides: TGCAGTGCTAGAGATTCGCTAGCCCAAGAGACCCAGTACTTC. Amino acids: CSARDSLAQETQYF.

The rearrangement links TRBV20-1 to TRBJ2-7; unclear D gene. Between the trimmed V and J ends, which lost 5 bases and 0 bases, there was a span of 11 bases. Looked up from germline, CDR1 is DFQATT and CDR2 is SNEGSKA (reference sequence). There are 13 residues in the CDR3. CDR3 DNA: TGCAGTGCTCCATCGACAAGCTCCTACGAGCAGTACTTC. Amino acid sequence: CSAPSTSSYEQYF.

The genes are TRBV18 and TRBJ2-1; no clear D. CDR3 size: 13 residues. The V end was cut by 3 bases, the J end by 4 bases, with 7 bases between. Germline values: CDR1 KGHSH, CDR2 LQKENI. CDR3 nucleotide sequence: TGTGCCAGCTCACCGATGGGTTACAATGAGCAGTTCTTC. Protein: CASSPMGYNEQFF.

A note on this clonotype: Relative to the germline gene, one junction end is altered; a read error may explain this. This chain uses TRBV2 with TRBJ1-2, with D possibly TRBD1 on 6 matching bases. The CDR3 consists of 13 residues. Germline V lookup: CDR1 SNHLY, CDR2 FYNNEI. The CDR3 region is CAGSLQGSYGYTF. CDR3 DNA sequence: TGTGCCGGCAGTTTACAGGGTTCCTATGGCTACACCTTC.

This clonotype has ten or more counts. J is TRBJ2-3 and V is TRBV10-3; D possibly corresponds to TRBD1 (5 bases). Per germline, CDR1 ENHRY and CDR2 SYGVKD. V was clipped by 8 bases and J by 5 bases, with 14 bases between them. CDR3 length: 13 residues. This chain's CDR3 is CAIGPNTGDTQYF. As DNA, the CDR3 is TGTGCCATCGGCCCCAATACAGGAGATACGCAGTATTTT.

The chain couples TRBV19 to TRBJ1-4, with D possibly matching TRBD1 (5 bases). Germline V gives CDR1 LNHDA, CDR2 SQIVND (reference sequence). The V end lost 7 bases, the J end lost 10 bases, and 13 bases lay between the germline ends. The CDR3 length is 12 residues. CDR3 residues: CASNGGAGKLFF. CDR3 nucleotide sequence: TGTGCCAGTAATGGCGGGGCCGGAAAACTGTTTTTT.

This clonotype has a handful of counts. The J gene is TRBJ1-4, the V gene TRBV20-1; TRBD1 matches 9 bases. The CDR3 sequence is 15 residues long. The germline gives CDR1 DFQATT, CDR2 SNEGSKA (reference sequence). V gave up 1 base and J gave up 0 bases; unmatched junction bases: 0. In DNA, the CDR3 is TGCAGTGCTAGAGGGACAGGGGCAACTAATGAAAAACTGTTTTTT. Translation: CSARGTGATNEKLFF.

Regarding this clonotype: The conserved final phenylalanine or tryptophan is absent from the CDR3, which likely points to a read error. The chain combines TRBV20-1 with TRBJ2-1; 10 bases are a match to TRBD2. This CDR3 region has 15 residues. V shed 0 bases, J shed 5 bases, and the junction held 4 bases outside the gene matches. CDR1 and CDR2 (germline): DFQATT, SNEGSKA (reference sequence). CDR3 coding DNA: TGCAGTGCTAGAGATCCACTAGCGGGGAACAATGAGCAGTTCTCC. This encodes CSARDPLAGNNEQFS.

Comments on this clonotype: A read error may explain this, as a much larger clone is one base away. Here the CDR3 omits its conserved ending phenylalanine or tryptophan, so a read error is the likely source. The rearrangement joins TRBV6-5 to TRBJ1-1, with D perhaps TRBD1 (6 bases). This CDR3 is 15 amino acids long. Between the trimmed V and J ends, which lost 8 bases and 0 bases, there was a span of 16 bases. In germline, CDR1 is MNHEY, CDR2 SVGAGI. In DNA, the CDR3 is TGTGCCAGCTCCGGGACATCGACAATGAACACTGAAGCTTTCTAT. Its translation is CASSGTSTMNTEAFY.

The chain carries TRBV4-1 and TRBJ1-2; no definite D call. This CDR3 has 16 amino acids. Trimming left V 1 base short and J 4 bases short, with 16 bases between. CDR1 is MGHRA, CDR2 YSYEKL, per germline. DNA of the CDR3: TGCGCCAGCAGCCAAGCGGCCGTCGGGGAGCCCTATGGCTACACCTTC. Protein product: CASSQAAVGEPYGYTF.

This clonotype appeared a few times. A read error is possible here, since a much larger clone lies one base away. The chain is built from TRBV20-1 and TRBJ1-5; TRBD1 agrees at 8 bases. Trimming cost V 5 bases and J 2 bases; bases outside gene matches: 5. Germline V CDR1 and CDR2: DFQATT, SNEGSKA (reference sequence). This CDR3 region has 14 residues. The CDR3 nucleotides are TGCAGTGCTCTCGGGACAGGAGGCAATCAGCCCCAGCATTTT. Residues: CSALGTGGNQPQHF.

This clonotype turned up a few times. This chain joins TRBV12-3 or TRBV12-4 and TRBJ1-1; D gene ambiguous. Trimming removed 5 bases at V and 3 bases at J, with 13 bases between. There are 14 residues in the CDR3. CDR3 region: CASSRPGRDTEAFF. In DNA, the CDR3 is TGTGCCAGCAGTCGGCCGGGTAGGGACACTGAAGCTTTCTTT.

A few counts support this clonotype. The V gene is TRBV20-1, the J gene TRBJ1-4, with no clear D. The CDR3 length is 12 residues. The germline gives CDR1 DFQATT, CDR2 SNEGSKA (reference sequence). The ends were cut back, 1 base at V and 7 bases at J, with 7 bases in the middle. The CDR3 is CSARVLGEKLFF. CDR3 DNA: TGCAGTGCTAGAGTTTTGGGTGAAAAACTGTTTTTT.

This clonotype was observed a handful of times. The rearrangement joins TRBV7-9 to TRBJ1-3, with unresolved D. With 6 bases removed from V and 0 bases from J, the gap between germline ends came to 9 bases. Looked up from germline, CDR1 is SEHNR and CDR2 is FQNEAQ (reference sequence). The CDR3 sequence is 14 residues long. The CDR3 here is CASSPTVSGNTIYF. The CDR3, as DNA: TGTGCCAGCAGTCCGACGGTCTCTGGAAACACCATATATTTT.

The count of this clonotype is one. At one of its ends the junction is not consistent with the germline gene, which may arise from a read error. The chain combines TRBV16 with TRBJ1-6; unclear D gene. There are 12 residues in the CDR3. The germline CDR1 and CDR2 sequences are KGHSY and FQNENV. Here the CDR3 reads CASTQRSVPLHF. The DNA for the CDR3 is TGTGCCAGCACCCAAAGGTCCGTTCCCCTCCACTTT.